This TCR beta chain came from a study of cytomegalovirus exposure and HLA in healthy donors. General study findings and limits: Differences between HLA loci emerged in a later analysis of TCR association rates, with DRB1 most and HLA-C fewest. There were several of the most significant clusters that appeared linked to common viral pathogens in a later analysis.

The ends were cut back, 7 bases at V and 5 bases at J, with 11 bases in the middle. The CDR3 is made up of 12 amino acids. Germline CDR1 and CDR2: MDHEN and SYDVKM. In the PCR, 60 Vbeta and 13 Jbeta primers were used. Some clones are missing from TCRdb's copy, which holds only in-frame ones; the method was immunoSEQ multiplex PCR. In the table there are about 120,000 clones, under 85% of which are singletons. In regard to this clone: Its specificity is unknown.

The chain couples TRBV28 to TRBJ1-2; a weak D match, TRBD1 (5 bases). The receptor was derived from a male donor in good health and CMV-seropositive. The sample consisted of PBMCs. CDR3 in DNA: TGTGCCAGCAAAGACAGTATGTATGGCTACACCTTC. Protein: CASKDSMYGYTF.